This is a list of T cell receptor beta chains from one sample in a study of cytomegalovirus exposure and HLA in healthy donors. Using immunoSEQ multiplex PCR, the repertoire was profiled, and TCRdb retains in-frame clones only, with some absent. The table records about 140,000 clones, approximately 83% of them present only once. Specimen: PBMCs. These TCRs come from a man aged 40-49 years in good health and CMV-seropositive. Each CDR3 is given with its conserved first and last residue. D genes are given only for firm matches. Some rows mark clone size as missing; the rest say once, few, many or name a class of expanded clone.

CSVETLGQGAGGYTF,TGCAGCGTTGAAACCTTAGGACAGGGGGCTGGCGGCTACACCTTC,-,TRBJ1-2,TRBD1,TRBV29-1
CASSVGTANTEAFF,TGTGCCAGCAGCGTTGGGACAGCGAACACTGAAGCTTTCTTT,few,TRBJ1-1,TRBD1,TRBV9
CASSLSLGTFYGYTF,TGTGCCAGCAGCTTATCACTCGGGACTTTCTATGGCTACACCTTC,-,TRBJ1-2,-,TRBV5-4
CASRAYKSGGWELFF,TGTGCCAGCAGGGCCTACAAATCGGGGGGGTGGGAGCTGTTTTTT,-,TRBJ2-2,TRBD2,TRBV2
CASGFLSGGPSYEQYF,TGTGCTAGTGGTTTTCTTAGCGGGGGGCCTTCCTACGAGCAGTACTTC,few,TRBJ2-7,TRBD2,TRBV12-5
CASSPIKARRTSGELFF,TGTGCCAGCAGCCCTATCAAGGCGAGGCGCACGTCCGGGGAGCTGTTTTTT,-,TRBJ2-2,-,TRBV9
CASSQDRGQPQHF,TGCGCCAGCAGCCAAGATAGGGGGCAGCCCCAGCATTTT,-,TRBJ1-5,-,TRBV4-3
CASSPRTRSYEQFF,TGTGCCAGCAGCCCACGGACTAGGAGTTATGAGCAGTTCTTC,-,TRBJ2-1,TRBD2,TRBV9
CASSPPGIAGYEQFF,TGTGCCAGCAGTCCCCCCGGGATAGCGGGGTATGAGCAGTTCTTC,-,TRBJ2-1,TRBD2,TRBV6-5
CATGLAGGIRNTGELFF,TGTGCCACCGGGCTAGCGGGGGGAATAAGGAACACCGGGGAGCTGTTTTTT,-,TRBJ2-2,TRBD2,TRBV10-3